The present TCR beta chain was sequenced within a study of T-cell memory formation after mild COVID-19. Study-wide findings and caveats: Contracting clones from day 15 to 85 had balanced CD4/CD8; later expanders favoured CD4+.

MiXCR was run by TCRdb on the 5' RACE reads, yielding one entry per CDR3 protein. This table holds 250,000 to 400,000 distinct CDR3 sequences, roughly an eighth found once. Germline values: CDR1 SGHTA, CDR2 FQGTGA. The CDR3 runs 15 residues. Trimming removed 1 base from V and 3 bases from J, with 10 bases in between. Points on this clonotype: What it recognizes is unknown.

The receptor's source is a man younger than 35 who had mild COVID-19 (a few samples of this study predate the infection). Cell type and time point are not known. V is TRBV7-3 and J is TRBJ2-1; TRBD1 or TRBD2 may be the D gene (6 bases each). Specimen: PBMCs or a T cell subset sorted from them (not recorded which). CDR3 DNA sequence: TGTGCCAGCAGCTTAATGGGGGGCAGCTACAATGAGCAGTTCTTC. Translating gives CASSLMGGSYNEQFF.